The 22 T cell receptor beta chains presented below share a single source sample, sequenced in a study of beta chain features in type 1 diabetes. Isolated RNA was reverse transcribed in full, so expressed TCRB transcripts were sequenced. Sequencing was performed with immunoSEQ multiplex PCR; in TCRdb, only in-frame clones are kept and a portion is missing. The data contain just over 600,000 clones, roughly 16% of them singletons. The sample was naive CD4+ T cells from blood. The receptors derive from a man aged 18-30 years in good health.

The genes are TRBV7-9 and TRBJ2-5; possibly TRBD1 for D (5 bases). The CDR3 is 14 amino acids. Germline V CDR1 and CDR2: SEHNR, FQNEAQ (reference sequence). With 1 base removed from V and 1 base from J, the gap between germline ends came to 7 bases. Written as DNA, the CDR3 is TGTGCCAGCAGCTTAGACAGGAGCCAAGAGACCCAGTACTTC. The encoded protein is CASSLDRSQETQYF.

This clone was counted a few times. CDR3 in amino acids: CASSFDRGQIKYNEQFF. The DNA for the CDR3 is TGTGCCAGCAGTTTTGATCGTGGACAGATAAAATACAATGAGCAGTTCTTC. The chain combines TRBV27 with TRBJ2-1; possible D gene TRBD1, 6 bases. V was pared by 3 bases and J by 4 bases, with 19 bases between. The CDR3 is 17 amino acids. Germline loops: CDR1 MNHEY, CDR2 SMNVEV (reference sequence).

This clone was observed a handful of times. The chain has TRBV18 and TRBJ2-3, with D uncertain. The CDR3 runs 15 residues. CDR1 KGHSH and CDR2 LQKENI come from the germline V gene. V was pared by 1 base and J by 0 bases, with 8 bases between. CDR3 in amino acids: CASSPRVFSTDTQYF. In nucleotides, the CDR3 is TGTGCCAGCTCACCACGGGTTTTTAGCACAGATACGCAGTATTTT.

This clone was seen more than once but under ten times. The rearrangement links TRBV21-1 to TRBJ2-7. TRBV21-1 is tagged as a pseudogene. The CDR3 length is 14 residues. DNA of the CDR3: TGTGCCAGCAGCCTTCGGACCGTTACCTACGAGCAGTACTTC. Its protein product is CASSLRTVTYEQYF.

This clone was picked up a small number of times. This sequence joins TRBV12-5 and TRBJ1-2, with unresolved D. The CDR3 contains 15 residues. From germline, CDR1 is LGHNT and CDR2 FRNRAP. V gave up 7 bases and J gave up 3 bases, with 18 bases separating them. The CDR3: CASATRAPIDYGYTF. The CDR3 nucleotides are TGTGCTAGTGCCACGCGGGCTCCCATTGACTATGGCTACACCTTC.

A note on this clone: Its ends do not fully match the called genes, so a read error is possible. V gene TRBV7-7 combines with J gene TRBJ2-5; possible D gene TRBD1, 6 bases. CDR1 and CDR2 (germline): SSHAT, FNYEAQ (reference sequence). This CDR3 is built from 14 residues. The CDR3 is CASSLSGVGETQYF. The CDR3 DNA follows: TGTGCTAGCAGCTTATCAGGGGTGGGGGAGACCCAGTACTTC. The full variable domain, rest sourced from reference TRBV7-7 and TRBJ2-5, is GAGVSQSPRYKVTKRGQDVTLRCDPISSHATLYWYQQALGQGPEFLTYFNYEAQPDKSGLPSDRFSAERPEGSISTLTIQRTEQRDSAMYRCASSLSGVGETQYFGPGTRLLVL.

This clone was observed a few times. V and J are TRBV28 and TRBJ1-1; no clear D gene. CDR3 length equals 13 residues. With 5 bases removed from V and 5 bases from J, the gap between germline ends came to 12 bases. The germline CDR1 and CDR2 sequences are MDHEN and SYDVKM. CDR3 coding DNA: TGTGCCAGCAGTGCAAGAACGCGGACTGAAGCTTTCTTT. The encoded protein is CASSARTRTEAFF. Filled out from reference TRBV28 and TRBJ1-1, the complete variable domain reads DVKVTQSSRYLVKRTGEKVFLECVQDMDHENMFWYRQDPGLGLRLIYFSYDVKMKEKGDIPEGYSVSREKKERFSLILESASTNQTSMYLCASSARTRTEAFFGQGTRLTVV.

This clone was seen more than once but under ten times. The chain couples TRBV19 to TRBJ1-1; a possible D gene is TRBD1 (6 bases). The CDR3 totals 15 residues. Between the trimmed V and J ends, which lost 6 bases and 0 bases, there was a span of 14 bases. Germline lookup yields CDR1 LNHDA and CDR2 SQIVND (reference sequence). The CDR3 protein is CASRTGRILNTEAFF. CDR3 sequence (DNA): TGTGCCAGTAGAACAGGGCGCATACTGAACACTGAAGCTTTCTTT.

The chain is built from TRBV7-2 and TRBJ1-5, with D uncertain. The CDR3 is made up of 14 amino acids. Germline V gene lookup returns CDR1 SGHTA and CDR2 FQGNSA. The V gene lost 3 bases and the J gene lost 7 bases, with 13 bases spanning the gap. The chain's CDR3 is CASSFSSSPQPQHF. CDR3 DNA: TGTGCCAGCAGCTTCAGTAGTTCTCCCCAGCCCCAGCATTTT.

V gene TRBV10-3 combines with J gene TRBJ1-4; unclear D gene. The CDR3 covers 15 residues. CDR1 is ENHRY and CDR2 is SYGVKD in the germline V gene. Trimming stripped 6 bases from V and 5 bases from J, with 16 bases between. As DNA, the CDR3 is TGTGCCATCAGAAGCGGACGGGAAAAAAATGAAAAACTGTTTTTT. Translated: CAIRSGREKNEKLFF.

The chain joins TRBV21-1 to TRBJ1-1. TRBV21-1 is a recognized pseudogene. This CDR3 contains 11 residues. The CDR3 DNA reads as TGTGCCAGCAGCAACAGTGGGGAAGCTTTCTTT. This encodes CASSNSGEAFF.

This clone was detected only a few times. The rearrangement uses TRBV4-3 and TRBJ1-4, with 9 bases that match TRBD1. The V gene's germline CDR1 is LGHNA and CDR2 YSLEER. Germline trimming cut 1 base from V and 10 bases from J; bases unmatched to any gene: 16. CDR3 size: 18 residues. In nucleotides, the CDR3 is TGCGCCAGCAGCCAAGCCTCTACTCCCGGGACAGGGCCCCGAAAACTGTTTTTT. Residues: CASSQASTPGTGPRKLFF.

This clone was seen a few times. This sequence joins TRBV25-1 and TRBJ1-1; D ambiguous. The ends were cut back, 6 bases at V and 7 bases at J, with 12 bases in the middle. Germline CDR1 and CDR2: MGHDK and SYGVNS. This CDR3 comprises 12 residues. CDR3 in amino acids: CASRGITLEAFF. DNA of the CDR3: TGTGCCAGCAGGGGGATAACACTTGAAGCTTTCTTT. Looking up the rest from reference TRBV25-1 and TRBJ1-1 gives the full variable domain: EADIYQTPRYLVIGTGKKITLECSQTMGHDKMYWYQQDPGMELHLIHYSYGVNSTEKGDLSSESTVSRIRTEHFPLTLESARPSHTSQYLCASRGITLEAFFGQGTRLTVV.

The rearrangement uses TRBV19 and TRBJ1-1; 8 bases map to TRBD1. Germline V lookup: CDR1 LNHDA, CDR2 SQIVND (reference sequence). Trimming cost V 3 bases and J 4 bases; bases outside gene matches: 10. The CDR3 is 16 residues long. The CDR3 spells CASSMRQGQGATEAFF. As DNA, the CDR3 is TGTGCCAGTAGTATGCGACAGGGGCAGGGAGCCACTGAAGCTTTCTTT. Using reference TRBV19 and TRBJ1-1 for the parts outside the CDR3, the full variable domain is DGGITQSPKYLFRKEGQNVTLSCEQNLNHDAMYWYRQDPGQGLRLIYYSQIVNDFQKGDIAEGYSVSREKKESFPLTVTSAQKNPTAFYLCASSMRQGQGATEAFFGQGTRLTVV.

CDR3 residues: CASSLGAVSPLHF. CDR3 bases: TGCGCCAGCAGCTTGGGGGCAGTTTCACCCCTCCACTTT. The V call is TRBV5-1, the J call TRBJ1-6, with D unclear. Germline V gives CDR1 SGHRS, CDR2 YFSETQ. The length of the CDR3 is 13 residues. V was pared by 0 bases and J by 9 bases, with 7 bases between.

This clone was detected a few times. This rearrangement joins TRBV29-1 to TRBJ1-4; D not certain. V lost 6 bases and J 5 bases, leaving 13 bases between the germline ends. CDR3 size: 13 residues. Germline-derived CDR1 and CDR2 are SQVTM and ANQGSEA. CDR3 nucleotides: TGCAGCGTCGGACTGCGGATGAATGAAAAACTGTTTTTT. It translates to CSVGLRMNEKLFF.

The chain recombines TRBV29-1 with TRBJ2-3, with D possibly TRBD2 on 6 matching bases. Trimming shortened V by 6 bases and J by 2 bases, and 15 bases separated the two germline ends. Germline loops: CDR1 SQVTM, CDR2 ANQGSEA. The CDR3 is 14 amino acids. The CDR3 loop reads CSVASGLHTDTQYF. The CDR3 nucleotides read TGCAGCGTCGCATCGGGACTCCACACAGATACGCAGTATTTT.

This clone was found a few times. Distinct nucleotide sequences in the sample also encode this CDR3. The V gene is TRBV28, the J gene TRBJ1-2, with 9 bases identical to TRBD1. The V and J ends lost 2 bases and 5 bases, in that order; junction bases with no gene match: 3. The CDR3 has 14 residues. Germline loops: CDR1 MDHEN, CDR2 SYDVKM. CDR3 sequence (DNA): TGTGCCAGCAGTTTAACTGGACAGGGGTATGGCTACACCTTC. Amino acids: CASSLTGQGYGYTF.

This chain joins TRBV7-9 and TRBJ1-4, with 8 bases aligning to TRBD1. CDR3 size: 16 residues. The V gene end was trimmed by 6 bases and the J gene end by 6 bases; junction bases not matched to a gene: 12. Germline V gene sequence: CDR1 SEHNR, CDR2 FQNEAQ (reference sequence). This CDR3 is CASSSQGARGYEKLFF. The CDR3 DNA is TGTGCCAGCAGTTCCCAGGGGGCGCGGGGTTATGAAAAACTGTTTTTT. Full variable domain (missing parts from reference TRBV7-9 and TRBJ1-4): DTGVSQNPRHKITKRGQNVTFRCDPISEHNRLYWYRQTLGQGPEFLTYFQNEAQLEKSRLLSDRFSAERPKGSFSTLEIQRTEQGDSAMYLCASSSQGARGYEKLFFGSGTQLSVL.

Regarding this clone: The same CDR3 is also encoded by other DNA sequences in this sample. The chain employs TRBV30 and TRBJ1-1; D remains ambiguous. The germline V gene encodes CDR1 GTSNPN and CDR2 SVGIG (reference sequence). V was shortened by 2 bases and J by 5 bases, with 3 bases between the two germline ends. The CDR3 runs to 10 residues. Here the CDR3 reads CAWSRTEAFF. CDR3 sequence (DNA): TGTGCCTGGAGTCGGACTGAAGCTTTCTTT.

Only a few counts were recorded for this clone. The V and J genes are TRBV30 and TRBJ2-5; the D gene is possibly TRBD1 (5 bases). Trimming left V 5 bases short and J 6 bases short, with 13 bases between. Germline V lookup: CDR1 GTSNPN, CDR2 SVGIG (reference sequence). The CDR3 sequence is 12 residues long. CDR3 protein: CAWYRQKKTQYF. The CDR3 nucleotides are TGTGCCTGGTACAGACAGAAGAAGACCCAGTACTTC.

This clone was picked up a small number of times. The V and J genes are TRBV5-1 and TRBJ2-5; D possibly corresponds to TRBD1 (7 bases). Germline loops: CDR1 SGHRS, CDR2 YFSETQ. This CDR3 contains 12 residues. Trimming left V 10 bases short and J 5 bases short, with 15 bases between. The DNA for the CDR3 is TGCGCCTCCCGAGGAGGGGGCGAGACCCAGTACTTC. It yields the protein CASRGGGETQYF.